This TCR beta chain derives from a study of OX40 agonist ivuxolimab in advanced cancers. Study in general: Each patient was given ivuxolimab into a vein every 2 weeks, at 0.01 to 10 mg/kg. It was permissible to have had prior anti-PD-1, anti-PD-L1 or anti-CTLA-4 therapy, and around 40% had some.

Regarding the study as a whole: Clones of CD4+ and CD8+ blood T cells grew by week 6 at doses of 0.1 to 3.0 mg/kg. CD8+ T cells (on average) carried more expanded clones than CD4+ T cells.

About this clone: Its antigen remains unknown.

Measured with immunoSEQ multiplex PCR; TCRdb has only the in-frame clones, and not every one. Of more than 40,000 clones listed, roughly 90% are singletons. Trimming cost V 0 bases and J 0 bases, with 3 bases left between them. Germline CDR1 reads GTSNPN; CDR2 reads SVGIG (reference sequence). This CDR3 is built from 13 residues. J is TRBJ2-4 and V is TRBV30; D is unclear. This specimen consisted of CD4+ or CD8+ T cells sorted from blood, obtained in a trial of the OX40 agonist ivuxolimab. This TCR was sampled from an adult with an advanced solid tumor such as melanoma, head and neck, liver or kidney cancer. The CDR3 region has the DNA TGTGCCTGGAGTGTAGTAGCCAAAAACATTCAGTACTTC. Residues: CAWSVVAKNIQYF.